Each of the 7 T cell receptor beta chains below was sequenced from the same sample in a study of blood T cell repertoires in COVID-19. Only in-frame clones appear in the TCRdb table, and some are missing; sequencing was by immunoSEQ multiplex PCR. The sample includes about 200,000 clones, roughly 84% of them seen just once. Sequenced input: peripheral blood. The receptors originated from a human donor in a cohort sampled during active COVID-19.

The rearrangement links TRBV18 to TRBJ2-1, with 10 bases fitting TRBD2. The junction had 14 bases not matched to a gene; V was cut back by 6 bases and J by 6 bases. Per the germline V gene, CDR1 is KGHSH and CDR2 is LQKENI. This CDR3 is 17 amino acids long. The CDR3 nucleotides read TGTGCCAGCTCCCTCGCTCCTAGCGGGAGCTTCTTCAATGAGCAGTTCTTC. Encoded protein: CASSLAPSGSFFNEQFF.

This clone was counted only a few times. The chain carries TRBV28 and TRBJ1-3, with TRBD1 matching over 10 bases. CDR3 size: 16 residues. Germline values: CDR1 MDHEN, CDR2 SYDVKM. V lost 5 bases, J lost 4 bases, and 8 bases stayed unmatched. The CDR3 protein is CASSSWTGGFGNTIYF. The CDR3, as DNA: TGTGCCAGCAGTAGTTGGACAGGGGGGTTCGGAAACACCATATATTTT.

This chain links TRBV19 with TRBJ2-4, with 12 positions matching TRBD2. Germline lookup yields CDR1 LNHDA and CDR2 SQIVND (reference sequence). The CDR3 is 17 residues long. V trimming: 3 bases; J trimming: 6 bases; junction bases outside the gene matches: 9. The CDR3 DNA sequence: TGTGCCAGTAGTATGGGTCTAGCGGGAGGGCACCTAAACATTCAGTACTTC. Residues: CASSMGLAGGHLNIQYF.

CDR3 coding DNA: TGTGCCAGCTTGAGGGACTCCTACAATGAGCAGTTCTTC. Translation: CASLRDSYNEQFF. The rearrangement joins TRBV6-5 to TRBJ2-1; a possible D gene is TRBD2 (5 bases). The V end was cut by 8 bases, the J end by 0 bases, with 8 bases between. The CDR3 length is 13 residues. Germline CDR1 is MNHEY and CDR2 is SVGAGI.

V and J are TRBV28 and TRBJ1-2; maybe TRBD1 (6 bases). Looked up from germline, CDR1 is MDHEN and CDR2 is SYDVKM. The V end was cut by 4 bases, the J end by 7 bases, with 16 bases between. The CDR3 runs to 14 residues. As DNA, the CDR3 is TGTGCCAGCAGTTCCTTAGGGGGGGCGCTTGGCTACACCTTC. As protein: CASSSLGGALGYTF.

V is TRBV6-5 and J is TRBJ1-2, with D perhaps TRBD1 (5 bases). Germline V gene lookup returns CDR1 MNHEY and CDR2 SVGAGI. This CDR3 spans 15 amino acids. The V and J ends lost 6 bases and 8 bases respectively, with 22 bases between them. The CDR3 region has the DNA TGTGCCAGCAGCCCCGGGGTTCGGGGGGTGAAGGGCTACACCTTC. Translating it yields CASSPGVRGVKGYTF.

The J gene is TRBJ1-3, the V gene TRBV19; 10 bases match TRBD1. The V segment lost 1 base and the J segment 4 bases; nucleotides outside the gene matches: 7. The CDR3 spans 17 residues. The germline CDR1 and CDR2 sequences are LNHDA and SQIVND (reference sequence). CDR3 DNA: TGTGCCAGTAGTATAGTTTTGACAGGGGGCCTCGGAAACACCATATATTTT. Translating gives CASSIVLTGGLGNTIYF.